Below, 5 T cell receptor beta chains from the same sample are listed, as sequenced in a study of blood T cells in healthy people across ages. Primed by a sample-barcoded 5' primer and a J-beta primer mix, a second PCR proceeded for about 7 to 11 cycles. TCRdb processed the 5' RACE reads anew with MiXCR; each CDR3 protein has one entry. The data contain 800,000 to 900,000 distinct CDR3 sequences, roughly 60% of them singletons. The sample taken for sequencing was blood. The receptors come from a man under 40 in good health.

Written as DNA, the CDR3 is TGTGCCTGGATCACCGCCCCCCAGGGCTACACCTTC. Its translation is CAWITAPQGYTF. The chain has TRBV30 and TRBJ1-2, with D uncertain. CDR1 is GTSNPN and CDR2 is SVGIG in the germline V gene (reference sequence). The CDR3 contains 12 residues. V was clipped by 4 bases and J by 8 bases, with 14 bases between them.

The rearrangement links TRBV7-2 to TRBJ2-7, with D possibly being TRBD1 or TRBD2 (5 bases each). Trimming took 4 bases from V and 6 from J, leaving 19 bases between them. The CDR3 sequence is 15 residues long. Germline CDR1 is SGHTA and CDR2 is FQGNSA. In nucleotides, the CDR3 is TGTGCCAGCAGCTCGACCGGGACCGCGGGCGGCGAGCAGTACTTC. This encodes CASSSTGTAGGEQYF.

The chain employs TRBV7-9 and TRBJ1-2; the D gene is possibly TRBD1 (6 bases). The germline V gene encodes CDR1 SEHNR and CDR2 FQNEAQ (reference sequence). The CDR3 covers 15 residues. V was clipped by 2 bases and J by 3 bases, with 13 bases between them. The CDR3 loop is CASSLSGDPDYGYTF. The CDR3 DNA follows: TGTGCCAGCAGCTTATCAGGGGACCCAGACTATGGCTACACCTTC.

This CDR3 is CSACSLGSSPSYNEQYF. The DNA for the CDR3 is TGCAGTGCTTGTTCTCTAGGGTCCTCTCCCTCCTACAATGAGCAGTACTTC. The V gene is TRBV20-1, the J gene TRBJ2-7; unclear D gene. The germline CDR1 and CDR2 sequences are DFQATT and SNEGSKA (reference sequence). Trimming removed 5 bases from V and 7 bases from J, with 30 bases in between. The CDR3 spans 17 residues.

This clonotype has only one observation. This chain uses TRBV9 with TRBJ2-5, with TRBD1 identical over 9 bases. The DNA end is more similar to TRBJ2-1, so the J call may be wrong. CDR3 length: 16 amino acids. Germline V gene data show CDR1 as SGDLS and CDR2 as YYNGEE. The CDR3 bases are TGTGCCAGCAGCGTTGGGACAGGGTTCTCCCAAGAGACCCAGTTCTTC. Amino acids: CASSVGTGFSQETQFF.